This TCR beta chain was retrieved from a study of control samples from healthy donors and cancer patients (dated by TCRdb to between 2020 and 2021). Note on this clone: Its antigen specificity is not known. Base qualities were left out, and no much larger clone turns up one base away.

Libraries were prepared through the immunoSEQ multiplex PCR assay. Entries here come from immuneACCESS through TCRdb and include only in-frame sequences with V and J called. Some clones fail to appear in such tables; in the studies checked, an unresolved V gene covers under half of the shortfall, and the cause of the remainder is unknown. The sample contains around 90,000 clones, roughly 84% of them found a single time. The ten largest clones represent approximately 2% of the sample. According to the germline V gene, CDR1 reads LGHNA and CDR2 reads YSLEER. The CDR3 numbers 16 residues from cysteine through phenylalanine. Only the CDR3 DNA is retained, 48 bases long and in frame from the first base. V and J are truncated by 0 bases and 4 bases respectively, leaving an intervening sequence of 14 bases.

The sequence derives from a woman in her thirties or forties in good health. In this chain, TRBV4-3 is recombined with TRBJ2-3; TRBD2 is a weak D gene call, 7 bases matching. The sequenced sample was blood. CDR3 protein: CASSQELGGGSDTQYF. DNA sequence: TGCGCCAGCAGCCAAGAACTGGGGGGGGGCTCAGATACGCAGTATTTT.